Shown below are 20 T cell receptor beta chains from a single sample sequenced in a study of TIL therapy for anti-PD-1-resistant metastatic lung cancer. Time point in this sample: pre-treatment sample, taken before nivolumab and TIL therapy. Most excised metastases sampled were pleural nodules or supraclavicular lymph nodes. The immunoSEQ assay was v3. Sequencing was performed with immunoSEQ multiplex PCR; in TCRdb, only in-frame clones are kept and a portion is missing. Of some 90,000 clones in the sample, roughly 65% were seen once. The specimen was tumor tissue, collected at baseline. Receptors originate from a person between 25 and 80 years old with non-small cell lung cancer.

This chain joins TRBV28 and TRBJ2-7, with D perhaps matching TRBD1 (5 bases). Looked up from germline, CDR1 is MDHEN and CDR2 is SYDVKM. CDR3 length: 13 amino acids. With 6 bases removed from V and 6 bases from J, the gap between germline ends came to 15 bases. The CDR3 region is CASRKQETGEQYF. DNA for the CDR3: TGTGCCAGCAGAAAACAGGAGACGGGCGAGCAGTACTTC.

The genes are TRBV4-1 and TRBJ2-3; D gene ambiguous. The germline V gene encodes CDR1 MGHRA and CDR2 YSYEKL. The length of the CDR3 is 16 residues. Trimming pared 1 base from V and 2 bases from J, leaving 13 bases between. For the CDR3, the DNA is TGCGCCAGCAGCCAAGTTATGGGAATTGCCACAGATACGCAGTATTTT. Translation: CASSQVMGIATDTQYF.

CDR3 bases: TGTGCCAGCGGGACAGGGGGGCATGAAAAACTGTTTTTT. Translated: CASGTGGHEKLFF. The chain links TRBV27 to TRBJ1-4; 11 bases line up with TRBD1. Per germline, CDR1 MNHEY and CDR2 SMNVEV (reference sequence). There are 13 residues in the CDR3. The trim removed 8 bases at V and 6 bases at J, leaving 2 bases unmatched.

This chain joins TRBV30 and TRBJ2-3, with D perhaps given as TRBD1 or TRBD2 (5 bases each). V shed 0 bases and J shed 3 bases, with 7 bases lying between them. CDR1 and CDR2 from the germline V gene are GTSNPN and SVGIG (reference sequence). The CDR3 is 13 residues long. CDR3 protein: CAWSVWGTDTQYF. In DNA form, the CDR3 reads TGTGCCTGGAGTGTATGGGGGACAGATACGCAGTATTTT.

This clone occurred a few times. CDR3 protein: CASIPRGGPEAFF. The CDR3 DNA sequence: TGTGCCAGCATTCCTAGAGGGGGCCCAGAAGCTTTCTTT. This chain links TRBV2 with TRBJ1-1, with 7 bases aligning to TRBD1. Germline trimming cut 7 bases from V and 8 bases from J; bases unmatched to any gene: 10. The CDR3 sequence is 13 residues long. Per germline, CDR1 SNHLY and CDR2 FYNNEI.

This clone counts as medium-sized. The chain combines TRBV7-2 with TRBJ2-7, with a weak D call TRBD1 (6 bases). This CDR3 spans 14 amino acids. V dropped 3 bases and J dropped 3 bases, with 12 bases sitting between them. CDR1 SGHTA and CDR2 FQGNSA come from the germline V gene. CDR3 region: CASSFRDTIYEQYF. The CDR3 nucleotides read TGTGCCAGCAGCTTCCGGGACACAATCTACGAGCAGTACTTC.

A single count supports this clone. The CDR3 DNA reads as TGTGCCAGCTCCCAACCGGGACTAGCGGGGAGGAATGAGCAGTTCTTC. This gives the protein CASSQPGLAGRNEQFF. V is TRBV19 and J is TRBJ2-1, with 13 bases matching TRBD2. The CDR3 spans 16 residues. The V gene end was trimmed by 9 bases and the J gene end by 7 bases; junction bases not matched to a gene: 12. CDR1 and CDR2 from the germline V gene are LNHDA and SQIVND (reference sequence).

This chain uses TRBV6-5 with TRBJ1-2; D unresolved. The CDR3 is 14 amino acids. Deletions cut 5 bases from V and 3 bases from J, with 13 bases between. CDR1 is MNHEY, CDR2 SVGAGI, per germline. The CDR3 nucleotides are TGTGCCAGCAGTCGGGCAGGACGACACTATGGCTACACCTTC. Translating gives CASSRAGRHYGYTF.

This clone was seen a few times. The chain carries TRBV12-2 and TRBJ2-7; the D segment call TRBD2 is taken from the table without a DNA check. TRBV12-2 is deemed a pseudogene. The CDR3 spans 16 residues. The CDR3 region has the DNA TGTGCAAGTCGCTTGTTTTTTAGGGGAGGACGAAACGAGCAGTACTTC. This codes for CASRLFFRGGRNEQYF.

This clone was counted only a few times. This rearrangement joins TRBV4-1 to TRBJ2-2; unclear D gene. Trimming shortened V by 2 bases and J by 4 bases, and 14 bases separated the two germline ends. The CDR3 consists of 16 residues. CDR1 is MGHRA and CDR2 is YSYEKL in the germline V gene. CDR3 in DNA: TGCGCCAGCAGCCAAACCCTTGGAGCGAGCACCGGGGAGCTGTTTTTT. Encoded protein: CASSQTLGASTGELFF.

This clone has just a few counts. The V and J genes are TRBV6-6 and TRBJ2-1, with 8 positions matching TRBD1. V was pared by 6 bases and J by 8 bases, with 12 bases of the junction left unmatched. The CDR3 contains 15 residues. CDR1 MNHNY and CDR2 SVGAGI come from the germline V gene (reference sequence). CDR3 DNA: TGTGCCAGCAGACCTAATGGACAGGGAAGGGATGAGCAGTTCTTC. It encodes CASRPNGQGRDEQFF.

In the case of this clone: A junction boundary mismatches the germline segment, possibly from a read error. The gene calls are TRBV28 and TRBJ2-3; perhaps TRBD2 as D (5 bases). The length of the CDR3 is 13 residues. The V gene's germline CDR1 is MDHEN and CDR2 SYDVKM. In DNA form, the CDR3 reads TGTGTCAGCAGTTTACTAGAAACAGATACGCAGTATTTT. It codes for CVSSLLETDTQYF.

This clone is judged medium-sized. The chain employs TRBV18 and TRBJ1-5; D uncertain. The length of the CDR3 is 16 residues. The germline CDR1 and CDR2 sequences are KGHSH and LQKENI. V was cut by 6 bases and J by 5 bases, with 20 bases left in between. The CDR3 here is CASSRISGRADQPQHF. CDR3 DNA sequence: TGTGCCAGCTCCCGGATTTCGGGAAGGGCGGATCAGCCCCAGCATTTT.

This sequence joins TRBV10-2 and TRBJ2-1, with 12 bases identical to TRBD1. CDR1 and CDR2 from the germline V gene are WSHSY and SAAADI. This CDR3 contains 16 residues. Trimming at V came to 6 bases and at J to 7 bases, leaving 10 bases not matched to a gene. CDR3 nucleotide sequence: TGCGCCAGCAGACCACCGGGACAGGGGGCAAATAATGAGCAGTTCTTC. Its protein is CASRPPGQGANNEQFF.

The CDR3 DNA reads TGTGCCAGCAGTTACTCGTCCAGGGCAGTCGATGGCTACACCTTC. Translation: CASSYSSRAVDGYTF. The V and J genes are TRBV6-5 and TRBJ1-2; tentatively, D is TRBD1 (5 bases). Germline-derived CDR1 and CDR2 are MNHEY and SVGAGI. With 0 bases removed from V and 6 bases from J, the gap between germline ends came to 14 bases. This CDR3 is built from 15 residues.

This clone was recorded a few times. Other nucleotide sequences from this sample produce the same CDR3. The chain combines TRBV7-6 with TRBJ2-6; 8 bases are shared with TRBD2. The V gene end was trimmed by 6 bases and the J gene end by 2 bases; junction bases not matched to a gene: 6. Germline CDR1 and CDR2: SGHVS and FNYEAQ. The length of the CDR3 is 16 residues. The DNA for the CDR3 is TGTGCCAGCAGTCTAGTCGGGGGGGCTGGGGCCAACGTCCTGACTTTC. It encodes CASSLVGGAGANVLTF.

This clone was observed a single time. The V and J genes are TRBV28 and TRBJ2-7, with D unclear. The CDR3 spans 16 residues. Germline CDR1 and CDR2: MDHEN and SYDVKM. Trimming removed 6 bases at V and 1 base at J, with 19 bases between. In DNA, the CDR3 is TGTGCCAGCAGCCCTAATAAGGGAATTCGATCCTACGAGCAGTACTTC. This gives the protein CASSPNKGIRSYEQYF.

V and J are TRBV28 and TRBJ2-7; D tentatively reads TRBD1 or TRBD2 (5 bases each). Germline V gene sequence: CDR1 MDHEN, CDR2 SYDVKM. V lost 5 bases, J lost 12 bases, and 14 bases lay in between. The CDR3 runs 11 residues. CDR3 protein: CASSTPGPRYF. CDR3 nucleotide sequence: TGTGCCAGCAGTACGCCGGGACCGCGGTACTTC.

The gene calls are TRBV18 and TRBJ2-7; D is perhaps TRBD2 (7 bases). This CDR3 region has 14 residues. The germline CDR1 and CDR2 sequences are KGHSH and LQKENI. The V gene lost 1 base and the J gene lost 2 bases, with 9 bases spanning the gap. The DNA for the CDR3 is TGTGCCAGCTCACCACTCGGGGGGCCCTACGAGCAGTACTTC. It codes for CASSPLGGPYEQYF.

This clone was detected a few times. The chain is built from TRBV3-1 (or the pseudogene TRBV3-2) and TRBJ2-5, with TRBD2 matching 7 bases. Germline assignment: CDR1 LGHDT and CDR2 YNNKEL (reference sequence). CDR3 size: 13 residues. Trimming removed 1 base from V and 7 bases from J; junction bases left unmatched: 3. The CDR3 here is CASSQGASGTQYF. The CDR3 DNA follows: TGTGCCAGCAGCCAAGGGGCTAGCGGGACCCAGTACTTC.